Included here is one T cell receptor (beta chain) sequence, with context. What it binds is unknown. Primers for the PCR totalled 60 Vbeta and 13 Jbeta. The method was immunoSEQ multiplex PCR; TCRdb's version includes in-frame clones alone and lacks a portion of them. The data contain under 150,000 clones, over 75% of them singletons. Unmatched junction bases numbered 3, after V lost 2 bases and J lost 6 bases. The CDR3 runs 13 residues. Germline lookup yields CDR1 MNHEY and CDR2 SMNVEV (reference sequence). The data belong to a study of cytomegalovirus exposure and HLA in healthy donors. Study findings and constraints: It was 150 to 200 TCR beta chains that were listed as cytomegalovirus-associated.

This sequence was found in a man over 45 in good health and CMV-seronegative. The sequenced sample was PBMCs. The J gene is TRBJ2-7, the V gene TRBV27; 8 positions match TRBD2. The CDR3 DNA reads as TGTGCCAGCAGTTTAAGGGGACTAGGCGAGCAGTACTTC. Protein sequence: CASSLRGLGEQYF.